This TCR beta chain was documented in a study of T cell responses to AZD1222 COVID-19 vaccine. Study results and limitations: Baseline seropositives among AZD1222 recipients totaled only five to seven. Reportedly, close to half of spike-specific TCRs are directed against unmutated variant regions.

The method was immunoSEQ multiplex PCR; TCRdb's version includes in-frame clones alone and lacks a portion of them. The sample lists about 93,000 clones; under 90% were seen once. The germline V gene encodes CDR1 MNHEY and CDR2 SMNVEV (reference sequence). V was pared by 4 bases and J by 7 bases, with 10 bases between. The CDR3 extends over 13 amino acids. A note on this clone: The antigen is not known.

This clonotype was obtained from an adult in good health. The material sequenced was peripheral blood, taken on day 0 of MenACWY control vaccination. V is TRBV27 and J is TRBJ2-2; no clear D gene. As DNA, the CDR3 is TGTGCCAGCAGTTCGAGGAAGGTCGGGGAGCTGTTTTTT. Protein sequence: CASSSRKVGELFF.